These 8 T cell receptor beta chains were all obtained from the same sample, sequenced in a study of T cell changes during pregnancy in multiple sclerosis (dated by TCRdb to the late 2010s). Receptor amplification or capture employed the immunoSEQ multiplex PCR assay. Imported from immuneACCESS, the table was reduced by TCRdb to in-frame sequences with V and J called. These copies leave out some clones; in studies compared against another copy, an unresolved V gene accounts for under half, and the cause of the remainder is not known. For this sample there are tens of thousands of clones; 89% appear just once. The leading ten clones occupy about 10% of the sample. Sequenced material: CD8+ T cells from peripheral blood mononuclear cells, taken in the third trimester of pregnancy. The receptor set was obtained from a female donor with multiple sclerosis, enrolled in a pregnancy study.

This clone was counted a single time. The chain combines TRBV4-2 with TRBJ1-4; D not certain. Trimming took off 0 bases at V and 4 bases at J, with 15 bases between the two ends. Germline assignment: CDR1 LGHNA and CDR2 YNFKEQ. This CDR3 is built from 17 residues. This CDR3 reads CASSQDPPQHVNEKLFF. The CDR3 region has the DNA TGTGCCAGCAGCCAAGACCCCCCACAGCACGTTAATGAAAAACTGTTTTTT.

The V and J genes are TRBV9 and TRBJ2-7; D might be TRBD1 (6 bases). This CDR3 is 14 amino acids long. Germline CDR1 SGDLS, CDR2 YYNGEE. V lost 4 bases, J lost 2 bases, and 13 bases lay in between. CDR3 sequence (DNA): TGTGCCAGCAGCCCGCGACAGGTCGCCTACGAGCAGTACTTC. This translates into CASSPRQVAYEQYF.

The chain joins TRBV6-5 to TRBJ1-5, with a possible D match to TRBD1 (5 bases). The CDR3 runs to 14 residues. Germline CDR1 is MNHEY and CDR2 is SVGAGI. V dropped 5 bases and J dropped 1 base, with 9 bases sitting between them. In nucleotides, the CDR3 is TGTGCCAGCAGTCCGGGGGGGAGCAATCAGCCCCAGCATTTT. It specifies CASSPGGSNQPQHF.

This chain links TRBV27 with TRBJ2-1; 8 bases agree with TRBD2. This CDR3 has 14 residues. From germline, CDR1 is MNHEY and CDR2 SMNVEV (reference sequence). V dropped 2 bases and J dropped 8; count of bases not matched to a gene: 5. The chain's CDR3 is CASSLSGRAHEQFF. The CDR3 region has the DNA TGTGCCAGCAGTTTAAGCGGGAGAGCCCATGAGCAGTTCTTC.

This chain connects TRBV29-1 to TRBJ1-2, with D tentatively TRBD1 (6 bases). The length of the CDR3 is 11 residues. Trimming left V 8 bases short and J 2 bases short, with 9 bases between. CDR1 is SQVTM and CDR2 is ANQGSEA in the germline V gene. The CDR3 reads CSLRGNYGYTF. The CDR3 region has the DNA TGCAGCCTTAGGGGGAACTATGGCTACACCTTC.

The chain couples TRBV7-9 to TRBJ1-4, with 9 bases aligning to TRBD1. V was clipped by 4 bases and J by 6 bases; unmatched bases: 3. CDR3 length: 14 residues. CDR1 and CDR2 (germline): SEHNR, FQNEAQ (reference sequence). CDR3 DNA sequence: TGTGCCAGCAGCTGGACAGGGGAACATGAAAAACTGTTTTTT. It is translated as CASSWTGEHEKLFF.

In this sample, this clone turned up a few times. This sequence joins TRBV9 and TRBJ1-1; 9 bases are shared with TRBD1. The CDR3 extends over 16 amino acids. Germline assignment: CDR1 SGDLS and CDR2 YYNGEE. Losses at the gene ends were 2 bases for V and 1 base for J; bases not matched to a gene: 6. The CDR3 region has the DNA TGTGCCAGCAGCGTGCTTCCGGGACAGGGGAACACTGAAGCTTTCTTT. This gives the protein CASSVLPGQGNTEAFF.

This chain links TRBV5-1 with TRBJ1-1; possibly TRBD1 for D (5 bases). CDR3 length equals 14 residues. The V and J ends lost 2 bases and 7 bases respectively, with 15 bases between them. Germline V gene data show CDR1 as SGHRS and CDR2 as YFSETQ. The CDR3 DNA sequence: TGCGCCAGCAGCTTATTCCAGGGTATGGATGAAGCTTTCTTT. It codes for CASSLFQGMDEAFF.